Below are 5 T cell receptor beta chains sequenced from a single sample in a study of T-cell memory formation after mild COVID-19. One entry per CDR3 protein, called by TCRdb with MiXCR from the 5' RACE reads. The sample records some 68,000 distinct CDR3 sequences, approximately 15% being singletons. Input material: PBMCs or a T cell subset sorted from them (not recorded which). The receptors here all came from an adult woman who had mild COVID-19 (a few samples of this study predate the infection). Cell type and time point are not known.

The rearrangement links TRBV5-1 to TRBJ2-2; D remains unclear. The CDR3 is made up of 12 amino acids. The V and J ends lost 0 bases and 7 bases respectively, with 4 bases between them. Looked up from germline, CDR1 is SGHRS and CDR2 is YFSETQ. CDR3 DNA: TGCGCCAGCAGCTTGGCAGGCGGGGAGCTGTTTTTT. It translates to CASSLAGGELFF.

This clonotype was counted between two and nine times. The chain recombines TRBV11-2 with TRBJ1-4; TRBD1 matches at 7 bases. V dropped 4 bases and J dropped 0; count of bases not matched to a gene: 2. CDR3 length equals 15 residues. The V gene's germline CDR1 is SGHAT and CDR2 FQNNGV. DNA of the CDR3: TGTGCCAGCAGCTCGACAGGGACAACTAATGAAAAACTGTTTTTT. It encodes CASSSTGTTNEKLFF.

This clonotype has at least ten counts. The chain links TRBV7-9 to TRBJ2-3, with 9 positions matching TRBD2. With 4 bases clipped from V and 1 base from J, the junction kept 6 bases outside the gene matches. Germline lookup yields CDR1 SEHNR and CDR2 FQNEAQ (reference sequence). This CDR3 has 16 residues. This CDR3 is CASSSNPSGGTDTQYF. DNA of the CDR3: TGTGCCAGCAGCTCCAACCCTAGCGGGGGCACAGATACGCAGTATTTT. Looking up the rest from reference TRBV7-9 and TRBJ2-3 gives the full variable domain: DTGVSQNPRHKITKRGQNVTFRCDPISEHNRLYWYRQTLGQGPEFLTYFQNEAQLEKSRLLSDRFSAERPKGSFSTLEIQRTEQGDSAMYLCASSSNPSGGTDTQYFGPGTRLTVL.

This chain connects TRBV7-8 to TRBJ1-1; D unresolved. This CDR3 has 17 residues. Germline assignment: CDR1 SGHVS and CDR2 FQNEAQ. V dropped 0 bases and J dropped 3 bases, with 17 bases sitting between them. CDR3 DNA sequence: TGTGCCAGCAGCTTAGCCGGCGCGGGTTACATGGACACTGAAGCTTTCTTT. Amino acid sequence: CASSLAGAGYMDTEAFF.

This chain joins TRBV9 and TRBJ2-6; TRBD1 agrees at 10 bases. CDR3 length: 20 amino acids. With V trimmed by 3 bases and J by 0 bases, 12 bases remained unmatched. Per germline, CDR1 SGDLS and CDR2 YYNGEE. CDR3 loop: CASSGGRRDRGHSGANVLTF. CDR3 DNA: TGTGCCAGCAGCGGGGGGAGAAGGGACAGGGGCCACTCTGGGGCCAACGTCCTGACTTTC.